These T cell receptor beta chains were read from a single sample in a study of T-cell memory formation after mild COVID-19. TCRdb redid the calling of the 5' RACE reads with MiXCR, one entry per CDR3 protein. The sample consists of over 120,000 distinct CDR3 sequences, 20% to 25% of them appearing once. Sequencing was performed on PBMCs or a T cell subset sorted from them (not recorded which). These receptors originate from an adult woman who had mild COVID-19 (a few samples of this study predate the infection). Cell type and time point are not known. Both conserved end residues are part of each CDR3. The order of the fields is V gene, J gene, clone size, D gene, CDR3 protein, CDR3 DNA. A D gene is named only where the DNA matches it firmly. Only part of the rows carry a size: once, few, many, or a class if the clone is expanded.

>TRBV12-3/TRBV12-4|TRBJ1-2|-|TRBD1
CASSPNRGPGNGYTF
TGTGCCAGCAGTCCGAACAGGGGGCCTGGGAATGGCTACACCTTC
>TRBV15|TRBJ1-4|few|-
CATSVQQGPGEKLFF
TGTGCCACCAGTGTCCAGCAGGGGCCTGGAGAAAAACTGTTTTTT
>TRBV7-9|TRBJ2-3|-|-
CASSPPAHTDTQYF
TGTGCCAGCAGCCCCCCGGCCCATACAGATACGCAGTATTTT
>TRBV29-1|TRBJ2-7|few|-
CSVPGGWNEQYF
TGCAGCGTTCCCGGGGGCTGGAACGAGCAGTACTTC
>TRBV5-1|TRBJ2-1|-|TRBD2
CASSFGFGLDNEQFF
TGCGCCAGCAGCTTTGGTTTCGGACTAGACAATGAGCAGTTCTTC
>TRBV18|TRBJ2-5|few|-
CASSLLSGPGGEETQYF
TGTGCCAGCTCACTACTCTCCGGCCCAGGGGGGGAAGAGACCCAGTACTTC
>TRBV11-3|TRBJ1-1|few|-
CASSQRTLNTEAFF
TGTGCCAGCAGCCAACGGACTCTGAACACTGAAGCTTTCTTT
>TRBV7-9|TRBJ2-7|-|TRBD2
CASSLVTSGLDEQYF
TGTGCCAGCAGCTTAGTCACTAGCGGCTTGGACGAGCAGTACTTC
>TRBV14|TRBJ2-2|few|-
CASSHLDGANTGELFF
TGTGCCAGCAGCCACCTGGACGGCGCGAACACCGGGGAGCTGTTTTTT
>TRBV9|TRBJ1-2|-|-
CASSHSAGRNYGYTF
TGTGCCAGCAGCCACTCGGCCGGAAGAAACTATGGCTACACCTTC
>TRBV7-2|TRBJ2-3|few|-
CASSLFQGVDTQYF
TGTGCCAGCAGCTTATTTCAGGGCGTAGATACGCAGTATTTT
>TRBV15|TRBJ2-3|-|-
CATRAGTTDTQYF
TGTGCCACCAGAGCCGGGACGACAGATACGCAGTATTTT
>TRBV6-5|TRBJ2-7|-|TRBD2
CASSYGGGATYEQYF
TGTGCCAGCAGTTATGGCGGGGGGGCCACCTACGAGCAGTACTTC
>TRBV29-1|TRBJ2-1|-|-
CSVGDYSGHEQFF
TGCAGCGTTGGAGACTATAGCGGCCATGAGCAGTTCTTC
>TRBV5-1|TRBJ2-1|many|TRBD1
CASSPGTGSYNEQFF
TGCGCCAGCAGCCCAGGGACAGGGTCCTACAATGAGCAGTTCTTC
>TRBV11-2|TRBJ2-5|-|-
CASSFSTGPQETQYF
TGTGCCAGCAGCTTCTCTACCGGGCCTCAAGAGACCCAGTACTTC
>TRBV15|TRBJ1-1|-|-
CATSSNTRTEAFF
TGTGCCACCAGCAGCAACACAAGGACTGAAGCTTTCTTT
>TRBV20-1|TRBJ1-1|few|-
CSAARDTEAFF
TGCAGTGCTGCCCGGGACACTGAAGCTTTCTTT
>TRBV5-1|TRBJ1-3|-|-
CASRAVLFGNTIYF
TGCGCCAGCAGGGCAGTTCTTTTTGGAAACACCATATATTTT
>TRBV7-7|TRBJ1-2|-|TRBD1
CASSPGQGAGYGYTF
TGTGCTAGCAGCCCGGGACAGGGGGCTGGCTATGGCTACACCTTC
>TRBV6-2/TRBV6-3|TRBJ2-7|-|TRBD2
CASSSGTSRAYEQYF
TGTGCCAGCAGTTCCGGGACTAGCCGTGCCTACGAGCAGTACTTC
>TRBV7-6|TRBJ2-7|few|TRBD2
CASSSRGVSSYEQYF
TGTGCCAGCAGCTCCCGGGGGGTTAGCTCCTACGAGCAGTACTTC
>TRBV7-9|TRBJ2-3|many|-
CASSFGTDTQYF
TGTGCCAGCAGCTTCGGCACAGATACGCAGTATTTT
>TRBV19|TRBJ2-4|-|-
CASSLLSGNIQYF
TGTGCCAGTAGTTTACTTTCGGGGAACATTCAGTACTTC
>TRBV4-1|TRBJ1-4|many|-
CASSQSNREKLFF
TGCGCCAGCAGCCAATCAAACAGGGAAAAACTGTTTTTT
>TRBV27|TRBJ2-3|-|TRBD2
CASSAEGLAGTDTQYF
TGTGCCAGCAGTGCTGAAGGACTAGCGGGCACAGATACGCAGTATTTT
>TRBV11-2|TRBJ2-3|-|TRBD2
CASSFPSGGTDTQYF
TGTGCCAGCAGCTTCCCTAGCGGGGGCACAGATACGCAGTATTTT
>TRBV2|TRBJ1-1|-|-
CASLGATEAFF
TGTGCCAGCCTTGGGGCCACTGAAGCTTTCTTT
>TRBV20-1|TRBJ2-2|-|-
CSARDISTGELFF
TGCAGTGCTAGAGATATCTCCACCGGGGAGCTGTTTTTT
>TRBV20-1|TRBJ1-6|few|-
CSAVAYGEINSPLHF
TGCAGTGCTGTCGCCTACGGAGAGATCAATTCACCCCTCCACTTT
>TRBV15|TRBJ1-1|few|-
CATSREGGFTEAFF
TGTGCCACCAGCAGAGAAGGCGGGTTTACTGAAGCTTTCTTT
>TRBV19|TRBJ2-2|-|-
CASSIWGIAGELFF
TGTGCCAGTAGTATTTGGGGCATCGCCGGGGAGCTGTTTTTT
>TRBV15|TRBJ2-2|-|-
CATSKSRNTGELFF
TGTGCCACCAGCAAGAGCAGAAACACCGGGGAGCTGTTTTTT
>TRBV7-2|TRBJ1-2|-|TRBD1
CASSQNRGDYGYTF
TGTGCCAGCAGCCAAAACAGGGGGGACTATGGCTACACCTTC
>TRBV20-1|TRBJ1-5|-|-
CSARDQASNQPQHF
TGCAGTGCTAGAGATCAGGCGAGCAATCAGCCCCAGCATTTT
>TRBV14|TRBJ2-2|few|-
CASSQVRTGELFF
TGTGCCAGCAGCCAAGTTAGGACCGGGGAGCTGTTTTTT
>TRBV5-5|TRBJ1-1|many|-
CASSLGPNTEAFF
TGTGCCAGCAGCTTGGGGCCGAACACTGAAGCTTTCTTT
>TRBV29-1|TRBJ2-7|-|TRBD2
CSVTSWTSGRVSYEQYF
TGCAGCGTCACCTCCTGGACTAGCGGGAGGGTCTCCTACGAGCAGTACTTC
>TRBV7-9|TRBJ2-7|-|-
CASSSPRTLSYEQYF
TGTGCCAGCAGCTCCCCCCGTACCCTCTCCTACGAGCAGTACTTC
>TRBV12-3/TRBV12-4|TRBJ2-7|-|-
CASRGTGSGSYEQYF
TGTGCCAGCAGGGGAACAGGGTCCGGCTCCTACGAGCAGTACTTC
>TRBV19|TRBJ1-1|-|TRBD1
CASSLTGEWDTEAFF
TGTGCCAGTAGTTTGACAGGGGAGTGGGACACTGAAGCTTTCTTT
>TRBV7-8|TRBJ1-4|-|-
CASSLRPREGTNEKLFF
TGTGCCAGCAGCTTAAGGCCCAGGGAGGGGACTAATGAAAAACTGTTTTTT
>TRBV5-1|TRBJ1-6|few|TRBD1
CASSLVGETGNNSPLHF
TGCGCCAGCAGCTTGGTGGGTGAGACAGGGAATAATTCACCCCTCCACTTT
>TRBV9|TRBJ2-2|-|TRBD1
CASSWTGEAGELFF
TGTGCCAGCAGCTGGACAGGGGAAGCCGGGGAGCTGTTTTTT
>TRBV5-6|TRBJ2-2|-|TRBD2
CASSTLAGGSTGELFF
TGTGCCAGCTCAACACTAGCGGGGGGTAGCACCGGGGAGCTGTTTTTT
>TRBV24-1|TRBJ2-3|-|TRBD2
CATSEALAGRDTQYF
TGTGCCACCAGTGAAGCACTAGCGGGGAGGGATACGCAGTATTTT
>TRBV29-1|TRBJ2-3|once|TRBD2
CSVGGTSVSTDTQYF
TGCAGCGTGGGGGGGACTAGCGTTAGCACAGATACGCAGTATTTT
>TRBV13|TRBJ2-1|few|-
CASSLAGYHNEQFF
TGTGCCAGCAGCTTAGCTGGGTACCACAATGAGCAGTTCTTC
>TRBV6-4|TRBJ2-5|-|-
CASSDSRNFGETQYF
TGTGCCAGCAGCGACAGTAGGAACTTCGGGGAGACCCAGTACTTC
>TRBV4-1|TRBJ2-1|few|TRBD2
CASSQGGGLAGGSSYNEQFF
TGCGCCAGCAGCCAAGGCGGGGGACTAGCGGGGGGTAGCTCCTACAATGAGCAGTTCTTC
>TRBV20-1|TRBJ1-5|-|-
CSAPLEDFGIQPQHF
TGCAGTGCTCCCCTCGAAGACTTCGGCATTCAGCCCCAGCATTTT
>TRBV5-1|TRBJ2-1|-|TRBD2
CASSLAGTGGPYNEQFF
TGCGCCAGCAGCTTGGCCGGGACGGGAGGGCCCTACAATGAGCAGTTCTTC
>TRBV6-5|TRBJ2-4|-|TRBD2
CASTTGGGKNIQYF
TGTGCCAGCACCACGGGAGGAGGCAAAAACATTCAGTACTTC
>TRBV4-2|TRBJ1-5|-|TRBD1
CASSPRTGGSNQPQHF
TGTGCCAGCAGCCCGCGGACAGGGGGTAGCAATCAGCCCCAGCATTTT
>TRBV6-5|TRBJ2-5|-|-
CASSTGQETQYF
TGTGCCAGCTCGACGGGACAAGAGACCCAGTACTTC
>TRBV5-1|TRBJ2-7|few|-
CASSFRDSSSYEQYF
TGCGCCAGCAGCTTTCGGGACTCGAGCTCCTACGAGCAGTACTTC
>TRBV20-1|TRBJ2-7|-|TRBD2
CSARDRFGTSHYEQYF
TGCAGTGCTAGAGATCGGTTCGGGACTAGTCACTACGAGCAGTACTTC
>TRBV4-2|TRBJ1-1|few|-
CASSQGRSGAFF
TGTGCCAGCAGCCAAGGAAGATCCGGGGCTTTCTTT
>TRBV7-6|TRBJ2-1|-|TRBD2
CASSRMGLAGLGDEQFF
TGTGCCAGCAGCCGGATGGGACTAGCGGGCCTTGGGGATGAGCAGTTCTTC